This T cell receptor beta chain was captured by sequencing in a study of regulatory T cells in long-lasting Graves disease. As for the study in general: The criterion for persistent Graves' disease was over 5 years of antithyroid drugs with positive TSH receptor antibodies. Study observations and caveats: Graves' patients with persistent disease showed TCR diversity lower than patients newly diagnosed.

Building of the TCR beta libraries involved iRepertoire HTBI primers and Arm-PCR of CDR3 regions. TCRdb reprocessed the multiplex PCR reads via MiXCR and lists one record per CDR3 protein. The table has 400,000 to 450,000 distinct CDR3 sequences, around 24% seen once. Ten or more counts support this clonotype. The antigen is undetermined. Time point noted: persistent/refractory GD, antithyroid drugs over 5 years with positive TRAb. PBMCs provided the RNA from which the TCR library was made. Patients of an endocrinology department in Xi'an, China, were included. This receptor was identified in a female donor with Graves disease. Sequences were derived from peripheral blood mononuclear cells (PBMCs), sampled when the disease was refractory, from a patient treated with antithyroid drugs.

The CDR3 DNA reads TGTGCCAGCAGTTTAGGATCTTTAGAGACCCAGTACTTC. Translating it yields CASSLGSLETQYF. The chain has TRBV12-3 or TRBV12-4 and TRBJ2-5; D call uncertain. V was pared by 1 base and J by 4 bases, with 7 bases between. The CDR3 consists of 13 residues.